What follows are 10 T cell receptor beta chains derived from one specimen sequenced in a study of T-cell memory formation after mild COVID-19 (dated by TCRdb to 2020 to 2023). The method was 5' RACE. Data came from an Illumina NovaSeq 6000. TCRdb itself trimmed the public reads at Q25 with fastp, ran MiXCR and retained productive beta chains. All rows with the same CDR3 protein become a single entry with the most common DNA and genes. The sample table lists under 200,000 distinct CDR3 sequences, 10% to 15% of them with a count of one. The ten most abundant clones make up roughly 3.4% of the sample. Material: PBMCs or a T cell subset sorted from them (not recorded which). The origin of the receptors is a man between 18 and 35 years old who had mild COVID-19 (a few samples of this study predate the infection). The sample titles of this study are shuffled in the database, so cell type and time point are left out; the donor was told from shared clones.

This clonotype was detected a few times. The CDR3 loop is CASSSAPGNNEQFF. CDR3 in DNA: TGCGCCAGCAGCTCCGCGCCGGGGAACAATGAGCAGTTCTTC. V is TRBV5-1 and J is TRBJ2-1, with D possibly matching TRBD2 (5 bases). V gave up 3 bases and J gave up 5 bases, with 12 bases separating them. The CDR3 runs 14 residues. Germline V gene data show CDR1 as SGHRS and CDR2 as YFSETQ.

The rearrangement joins TRBV9 to TRBJ2-2; D perhaps matches TRBD2 (5 bases). Trimming stripped 0 bases from V and 3 bases from J, with 6 bases between. The CDR3 consists of 14 residues. CDR1 and CDR2 (germline): SGDLS, YYNGEE. The CDR3, as DNA: TGTGCCAGCAGCGTAGAGCGGTACACCGGGGAGCTGTTTTTT. Translation: CASSVERYTGELFF.

The chain links TRBV9 to TRBJ1-2; tentatively, D is TRBD1 (6 bases). CDR3 length: 16 amino acids. The V and J ends lost 3 bases and 1 base respectively, with 16 bases between them. Germline V gene sequence: CDR1 SGDLS, CDR2 YYNGEE. CDR3 protein: CASSAAGTKINYGYTF. CDR3 in DNA: TGTGCCAGCAGCGCCGCCGGGACAAAAATTAACTATGGCTACACCTTC.

This clonotype was recorded many times. The chain has TRBV7-3 and TRBJ2-7; no definite D call. V lost 1 base and J lost 3, with 13 bases in between. Germline V lookup: CDR1 SGHTA, CDR2 FQGTGA. The CDR3 runs to 15 residues. The CDR3 DNA is TGTGCCAGCAGCTTAAATCCGGCGCGAATCTACGAGCAGTACTTC. This codes for CASSLNPARIYEQYF.

The chain couples TRBV7-2 to TRBJ1-1; 8 positions match TRBD1. V lost 2 bases to trimming and J lost 4 bases; unmatched junction nucleotides: 21. The CDR3 has 20 amino acids. In germline, CDR1 is SGHTA, CDR2 FQGNSA. CDR3 amino acids: CASSLSGRGLGSAWSTEAFF. As DNA, the CDR3 is TGTGCCAGCAGCTTATCGGGCAGGGGGCTAGGATCAGCATGGAGCACTGAAGCTTTCTTT. Using reference TRBV7-2 and TRBJ1-1 for the parts outside the CDR3, the full variable domain is GAGVSQSPSNKVTEKGKDVELRCDPISGHTALYWYRQSLGQGLEFLIYFQGNSAPDKSGLPSDRFSAERTGGSVSTLTIQRTQQEDSAVYLCASSLSGRGLGSAWSTEAFFGQGTRLTVV.

This chain links TRBV19 with TRBJ2-3; 10 nucleotides line up with TRBD2. J was trimmed by 2 bases and V by 10 bases; bases with no gene match: 6. This CDR3 is 14 amino acids long. Germline values: CDR1 LNHDA, CDR2 SQIVND (reference sequence). For the CDR3, the DNA is TGTGCCACCCATAGCGGGGGGCCCACAGATACGCAGTATTTT. This translates into CATHSGGPTDTQYF.

Only a few counts were recorded for this clonotype. DNA for the CDR3: TGTGCCAGCAGCTTTTTACAGAACATTCAGTACTTC. Residues: CASSFLQNIQYF. This chain links TRBV7-2 with TRBJ2-4; the D is unclear. The CDR3 is 12 amino acids. The V and J ends lost 3 bases and 7 bases respectively, with 7 bases between them. CDR1 and CDR2 (germline): SGHTA, FQGNSA.

This clonotype was detected a few times. The chain recombines TRBV28 with TRBJ1-2; TRBD1 might be the D (6 bases). Germline V CDR1 and CDR2: MDHEN, SYDVKM. Trimming stripped 6 bases from V and 4 bases from J, with 15 bases between. The length of the CDR3 is 14 residues. The CDR3 here is CASSLMGGGYGYTF. The CDR3 DNA follows: TGTGCCAGCAGCCTTATGGGGGGCGGCTATGGCTACACCTTC.

The gene calls are TRBV28 and TRBJ1-4; the D gene is possibly TRBD1 (5 bases). The CDR3 runs 14 residues. Trimming left V 8 bases short and J 5 bases short, with 15 bases between. The germline CDR1 and CDR2 sequences are MDHEN and SYDVKM. CDR3 loop: CASSDRWGNEKLFF. The DNA for the CDR3 is TGTGCCAGCTCCGACCGGTGGGGGAATGAAAAACTGTTTTTT. The full variable domain, its missing parts supplied by reference TRBV28 and TRBJ1-4, is DVKVTQSSRYLVKRTGEKVFLECVQDMDHENMFWYRQDPGLGLRLIYFSYDVKMKEKGDIPEGYSVSREKKERFSLILESASTNQTSMYLCASSDRWGNEKLFFGSGTQLSVL.

This clonotype was recorded at least ten times. The chain employs TRBV7-2 and TRBJ2-2; D gene unclear. CDR1 SGHTA and CDR2 FQGNSA come from the germline V gene. The CDR3 extends over 12 amino acids. Trimming stripped 5 bases from V and 5 bases from J, with 6 bases between. CDR3 in amino acids: CASSRRTGELFF. CDR3 DNA sequence: TGTGCCAGCAGCCGAAGAACCGGGGAGCTGTTTTTT.